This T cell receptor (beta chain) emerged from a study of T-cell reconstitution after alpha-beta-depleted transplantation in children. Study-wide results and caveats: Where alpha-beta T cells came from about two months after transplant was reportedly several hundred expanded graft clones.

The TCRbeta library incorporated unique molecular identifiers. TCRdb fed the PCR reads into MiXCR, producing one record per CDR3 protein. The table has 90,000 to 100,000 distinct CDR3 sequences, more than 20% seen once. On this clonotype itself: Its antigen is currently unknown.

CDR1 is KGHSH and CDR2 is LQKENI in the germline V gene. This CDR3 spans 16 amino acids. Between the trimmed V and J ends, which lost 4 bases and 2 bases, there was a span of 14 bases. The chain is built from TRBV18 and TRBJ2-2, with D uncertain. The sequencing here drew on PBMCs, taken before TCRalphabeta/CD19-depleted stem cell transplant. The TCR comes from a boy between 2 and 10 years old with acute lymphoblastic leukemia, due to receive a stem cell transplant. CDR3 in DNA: TGTGCCAGCTCACGGGAACGCCCCATAAACACCGGGGAGCTGTTTTTT. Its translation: CASSRERPINTGELFF.